This entry lists 5 T cell receptor beta chains sequenced from one sample in a study of blood T cell repertoires in COVID-19. Measured with immunoSEQ multiplex PCR; TCRdb has only the in-frame clones, and not every one. The sample gives 380,000 or so clones, around 87% of which show up once; 1.3% is in the top ten. Sequenced: PBMCs or T cells enriched from blood (not recorded which). The receptors shown here come from a man younger than 40 who had recovered from COVID-19.

The V call is TRBV27, the J call TRBJ1-6, with D maybe TRBD1 (5 bases). Germline CDR1 and CDR2: MNHEY and SMNVEV (reference sequence). The CDR3 has 14 amino acids. Trimming stripped 3 bases from V and 10 bases from J, with 13 bases between. The CDR3, as DNA: TGTGCCAGCAGTTTTGGACACAATTTATCACCCCTCCACTTT. Residues: CASSFGHNLSPLHF.

The chain is built from TRBV7-6 and TRBJ1-2; a possible D gene is TRBD1 (5 bases). The germline V gene encodes CDR1 SGHVS and CDR2 FNYEAQ. The CDR3 is made up of 15 amino acids. V was shortened by 4 bases and J by 2 bases, with 14 bases between the two germline ends. CDR3 sequence (DNA): TGTGCCAGCAGCTCCATTATAACAGGAAACTATGGCTACACCTTC. It specifies CASSSIITGNYGYTF.

A note on this clone: At the DNA level, this CDR3 is encoded by other sequences in the same sample as well. The chain has TRBV18 and TRBJ1-1, with 7 bases that match TRBD1. The CDR3 extends over 14 amino acids. The junction had 3 bases not matched to a gene; V was cut back by 3 bases and J by 2 bases. Germline V gives CDR1 KGHSH, CDR2 LQKENI. In nucleotides, the CDR3 is TGTGCCAGCTCACCGGCAGGGGGTAACACTGAAGCTTTCTTT. It translates to CASSPAGGNTEAFF.

The chain is built from TRBV7-2 and TRBJ1-1; the match to TRBD1 covers 8 bases. The ends lost 3 bases at V and 6 bases at J; junction bases unmatched: 6. Germline-derived CDR1 and CDR2 are SGHTA and FQGNSA. This CDR3 contains 14 residues. CDR3 nucleotides: TGTGCCAGCAGCTTTATGACAGGGGCGGCTGAAGCTTTCTTT. The encoded protein is CASSFMTGAAEAFF.

This sequence joins TRBV10-3 and TRBJ1-1; 11 bases are shared with TRBD1. The V gene's germline CDR1 is ENHRY and CDR2 SYGVKD. The CDR3 extends over 15 amino acids. The trim removed 4 bases at V and 5 bases at J, leaving 6 bases unmatched. The CDR3 coding sequence is TGTGCCATCAGTGTGGGTGGACAGGGGGCGACTGAAGCTTTCTTT. Its translation: CAISVGGQGATEAFF.